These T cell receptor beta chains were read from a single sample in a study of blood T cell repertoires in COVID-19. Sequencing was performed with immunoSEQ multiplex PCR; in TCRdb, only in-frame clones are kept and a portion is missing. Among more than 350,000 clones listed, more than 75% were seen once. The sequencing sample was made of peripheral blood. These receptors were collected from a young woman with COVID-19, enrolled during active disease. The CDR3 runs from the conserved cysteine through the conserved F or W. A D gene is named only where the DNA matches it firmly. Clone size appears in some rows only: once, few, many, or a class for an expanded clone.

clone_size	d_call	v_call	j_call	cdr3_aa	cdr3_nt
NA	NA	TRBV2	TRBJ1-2	CASRGAFYGYTF	TGTGCCAGCAGAGGGGCCTTCTATGGCTACACCTTC
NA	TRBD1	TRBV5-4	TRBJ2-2	CASSLWTGVTGELFF	TGTGCCAGCAGCCTATGGACAGGGGTGACCGGGGAGCTGTTTTTT
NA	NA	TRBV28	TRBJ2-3	CASRGGTDTQYF	TGTGCCAGCAGAGGGGGCACAGATACGCAGTATTTT
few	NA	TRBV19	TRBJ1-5	CASSLRTAQPQHF	TGTGCCAGTAGTCTCCGGACAGCTCAGCCCCAGCATTTT
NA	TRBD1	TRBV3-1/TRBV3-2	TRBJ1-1	CASSRAGGVNTEAFF	TGTGCCAGCAGCCGGGCAGGGGGCGTGAACACTGAAGCTTTCTTT
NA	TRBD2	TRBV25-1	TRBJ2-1	CASRRELHNEQFF	TGTGCCAGCAGGCGGGAGTTGCACAATGAGCAGTTCTTC
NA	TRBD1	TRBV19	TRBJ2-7	CASSIGQGAYEQYF	TGTGCCAGTAGTATCGGGCAGGGGGCGTACGAGCAGTACTTC
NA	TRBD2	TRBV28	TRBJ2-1	CASSFSSGTGSYNEQFF	TGTGCCAGCAGTTTTTCCAGCGGGACCGGCTCCTACAATGAGCAGTTCTTC
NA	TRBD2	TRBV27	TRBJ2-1	CASSPGAGGPGEQFF	TGTGCCAGCTCCCCAGGGGCGGGAGGGCCGGGTGAGCAGTTCTTC
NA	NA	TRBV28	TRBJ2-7	CASSVVQGTYSYEQYF	TGTGCCAGCAGTGTAGTACAGGGGACTTACTCCTACGAGCAGTACTTC
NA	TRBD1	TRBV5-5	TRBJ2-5	CASSWGQGDQETQYF	TGTGCCAGCAGCTGGGGACAGGGGGACCAAGAGACCCAGTACTTC
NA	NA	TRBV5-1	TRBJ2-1	CASSERVGANNEQFF	TGCGCCAGCAGCGAGCGGGTAGGGGCCAACAATGAGCAGTTCTTC
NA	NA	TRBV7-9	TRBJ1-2	CASSLREVLGYTF	TGTGCCAGCAGCCTCAGGGAAGTTCTTGGCTACACCTTC
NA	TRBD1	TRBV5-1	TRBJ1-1	CASSPGTGGWGTEAFF	TGCGCCAGCAGCCCCGGGACAGGGGGCTGGGGCACTGAAGCTTTCTTT
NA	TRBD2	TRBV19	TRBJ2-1	CASSSRAGGPYNEQFF	TGTGCCAGTAGTTCCCGAGCGGGAGGCCCCTACAATGAGCAGTTCTTC
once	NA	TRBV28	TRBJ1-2	CASSSPYGYTF	TGTGCCAGCAGCAGTCCCTATGGCTACACCTTC
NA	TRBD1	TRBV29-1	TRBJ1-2	CSVGGTGEGYGYTF	TGCAGCGTTGGCGGGACAGGGGAGGGCTATGGCTACACCTTC
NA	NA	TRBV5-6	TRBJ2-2	CASSPTVSTGELFF	TGTGCCAGCAGCCCAACTGTTAGCACCGGGGAGCTGTTTTTT
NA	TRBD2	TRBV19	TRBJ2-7	CASSLAGEGSEQYF	TGTGCCAGTAGTCTAGCGGGAGAAGGCTCCGAGCAGTACTTC
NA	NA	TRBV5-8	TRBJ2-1	CASSLAGGTYNEQFF	TGTGCCAGCAGCTTGGCCGGCGGTACCTACAATGAGCAGTTCTTC
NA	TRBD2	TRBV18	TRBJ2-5	CASSPPSGNEAQYF	TGTGCCAGCTCACCACCGAGCGGGAATGAGGCCCAGTACTTC
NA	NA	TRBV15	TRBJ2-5	CATSRDSRVLTGTQYF	TGTGCCACCAGCAGAGATAGCAGGGTCCTAACGGGGACCCAGTACTTC
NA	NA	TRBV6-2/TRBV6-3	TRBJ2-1	CASSYRAGDAYNEQFF	TGTGCCAGCAGTTACAGGGCAGGGGACGCCTACAATGAGCAGTTCTTC
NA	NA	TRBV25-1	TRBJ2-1	CASRGLSSSYNEQFF	TGTGCCAGCAGGGGCTTGTCCAGCTCCTACAATGAGCAGTTCTTC
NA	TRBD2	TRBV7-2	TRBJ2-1	CASSLKWGGYNEQFF	TGTGCCAGCAGCCTCAAGTGGGGGGGTTACAATGAGCAGTTCTTC
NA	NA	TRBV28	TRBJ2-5	CASSLSQGGYKRQETQYF	TGTGCCAGCAGTTTAAGTCAGGGGGGCTATAAACGCCAAGAGACCCAGTACTTC
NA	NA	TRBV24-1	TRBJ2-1	CATSGPAGLEEQFF	TGTGCCACCAGTGGCCCGGCAGGGCTGGAGGAGCAGTTCTTC
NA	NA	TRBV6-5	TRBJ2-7	CASSYSTPAPEQYF	TGTGCCAGCAGTTACTCGACACCCGCGCCCGAGCAGTACTTC
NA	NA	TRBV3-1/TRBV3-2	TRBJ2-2	CASSQDAGANTGELFF	TGTGCCAGCAGCCAAGATGCAGGGGCGAACACCGGGGAGCTGTTTTTT